These T cell receptor beta chains were read from a single sample in a study of tissue T cells after allogeneic stem cell transplantation. Sequenced by immunoSEQ multiplex PCR; TCRdb stores in-frame clones only, minus some. This sample has 12,000 or so clones; around 70% occur once, and the top ten carry around 15%. The material sequenced was tissue from the right colon, taken at autopsy. The receptors come from a woman between 18 and 49 years old with breast cancer. The CDR3 runs from the conserved cysteine through the conserved F or W. Fields, in order: D gene, J gene, clone size, V gene, CDR3 protein, CDR3 DNA. D genes are given only for firm matches. Size values are once, few and many counts, or a class for expanded clones, and some rows have none.

TRBD1 | TRBJ1-2 | few | TRBV7-2 | CASSPGTDNYGYTF | TGTGCCAGCAGCCCAGGGACAGACAACTATGGCTACACCTTC
. | TRBJ2-1 | few | TRBV7-3 | CASSLLAGSYNEQFF | TGTGCCAGCAGCTTATTGGCGGGCTCCTACAATGAGCAGTTCTTC
. | TRBJ1-2 | . | TRBV9 | CASSLTHFGGRGGGYTF | TGTGCCAGCAGCCTAACCCACTTTGGGGGCCGGGGAGGTGGCTACACCTTC
. | TRBJ2-2 | . | TRBV27 | CASSGRVAGELFF | TGTGCCAGCAGTGGCAGGGTGGCCGGGGAGCTGTTTTTT
. | TRBJ2-3 | . | TRBV7-2 | CASSLPATDTQYF | TGTGCCAGCAGCTTACCAGCAACGGATACGCAGTATTTT
TRBD1 | TRBJ1-6 | . | TRBV29-1 | CSVSLTGLGSPLHF | TGCAGCGTTAGCCTGACAGGGTTGGGCTCACCCCTCCACTTT
. | TRBJ1-2 | . | TRBV7-9 | CASSLVGGDGYTF | TGTGCCAGCAGCTTAGTAGGGGGAGATGGCTACACCTTC
. | TRBJ2-5 | . | TRBV5-1 | CASSLALGREETQYF | TGCGCCAGCAGCTTGGCCTTAGGAAGGGAAGAGACCCAGTACTTC
TRBD1 | TRBJ2-3 | . | TRBV6-6 | CASSSGTGGGPDTQYF | TGTGCCAGCAGTTCTGGGACAGGGGGCGGCCCAGATACGCAGTATTTT
TRBD2 | TRBJ2-2 | . | TRBV30 | CAWSRFSGSFEVNTGELFF | TGTGCCTGGAGTCGATTTAGCGGGAGTTTTGAAGTGAACACCGGGGAGCTGTTTTTT
TRBD2 | TRBJ2-4 | . | TRBV4-2 | CASSQDRLAGARTDIQYF | TGTGCCAGCAGCCAAGATCGACTAGCGGGGGCCCGGACGGACATTCAGTACTTC
. | TRBJ2-4 | . | TRBV28 | CASSLGTALNIQYF | TGTGCCAGCAGTTTGGGGACGGCCCTAAACATTCAGTACTTC
. | TRBJ2-1 | once | TRBV7-2 | CASSLGRANEQFF | TGTGCCAGCAGCTTAGGTCGCGCGAATGAGCAGTTCTTC
. | TRBJ2-7 | . | TRBV12-3/TRBV12-4 | CASSLNRPVEQYF | TGTGCCAGCAGTTTAAACAGGCCGGTCGAGCAGTACTTC
. | TRBJ2-7 | . | TRBV6-2/TRBV6-3 | CASSYSSPGAYEQYF | TGTGCCAGCAGTTACTCGAGTCCAGGGGCCTACGAGCAGTACTTC
. | TRBJ2-7 | . | TRBV21-1 | CASSKGPTNQRASDEQYF | TGTGCCAGCAGCAAAGGGCCCACCAATCAACGGGCAAGTGACGAGCAGTACTTC